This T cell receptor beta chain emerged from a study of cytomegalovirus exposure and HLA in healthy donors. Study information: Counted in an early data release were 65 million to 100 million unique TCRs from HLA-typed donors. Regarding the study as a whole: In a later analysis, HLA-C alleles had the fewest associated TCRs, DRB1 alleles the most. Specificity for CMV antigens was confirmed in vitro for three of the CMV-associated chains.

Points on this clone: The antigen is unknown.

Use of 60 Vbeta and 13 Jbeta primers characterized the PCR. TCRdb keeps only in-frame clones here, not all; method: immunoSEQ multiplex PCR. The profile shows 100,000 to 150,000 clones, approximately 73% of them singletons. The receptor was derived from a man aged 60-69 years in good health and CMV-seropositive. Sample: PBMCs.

In DNA form, the CDR3 reads TGTGCCTGGAGTGCCTTAGGGGCCAGCGCGGGGTCTTTCTTT. Its translation: CAWSALGASAGSFF. The chain links TRBV30 to TRBJ1-1, with a tentative D call TRBD1 (5 bases). The CDR3 is 14 amino acids. Trimming stripped 1 base from V and 12 bases from J, with 21 bases between. Germline lookup yields CDR1 GTSNPN and CDR2 SVGIG (reference sequence).